Presented here are 8 T cell receptor beta chains from one specimen sequenced in a study of blood T cell repertoires in COVID-19. Sequencing used immunoSEQ multiplex PCR; TCRdb keeps in-frame clones, though not all of them. The sample has more than 85,000 clones; approximately 82% are singletons. The sequenced sample was peripheral blood. The receptors derive from a man in his fifties or sixties with active or convalescent COVID-19.

This chain joins TRBV10-2 and TRBJ2-2; 10 bases agree with TRBD1. This CDR3 spans 14 amino acids. CDR1 and CDR2 from the germline V gene are WSHSY and SAAADI. Unmatched junction bases numbered 2, after V lost 6 bases and J lost 4 bases. The CDR3 DNA reads as TGCGCCAGCAGGGACAGGGGGGGCACCGGGGAGCTGTTTTTT. Its translation: CASRDRGGTGELFF.

J is TRBJ2-3 and V is TRBV19; weak D call: TRBD2 (5 bases). The V end lost 3 bases, the J end lost 0 bases, and 7 bases lay between the germline ends. The CDR3 runs 14 residues. The V gene's germline CDR1 is LNHDA and CDR2 SQIVND (reference sequence). As DNA, the CDR3 is TGTGCCAGTAGTATCGGGATTAGCACAGATACGCAGTATTTT. Its protein is CASSIGISTDTQYF. Supplemented by reference TRBV19 and TRBJ2-3, the full variable domain reads DGGITQSPKYLFRKEGQNVTLSCEQNLNHDAMYWYRQDPGQGLRLIYYSQIVNDFQKGDIAEGYSVSREKKESFPLTVTSAQKNPTAFYLCASSIGISTDTQYFGPGTRLTVL.

The chain links TRBV18 to TRBJ2-2; 7 nucleotides match TRBD2. The CDR3 is 17 amino acids. V shed 3 bases and J 0 bases; nucleotides not matched to a gene: 7. Germline CDR1 is KGHSH and CDR2 is LQKENI. CDR3 loop: CASSPVFGTTNTGELFF. The CDR3 bases are TGTGCCAGCTCACCTGTTTTCGGGACTACGAACACCGGGGAGCTGTTTTTT.

The chain joins TRBV9 to TRBJ2-5; weak D call: TRBD1 (6 bases). The CDR3 loop spans 14 amino acids. V was cut by 0 bases and J by 0 bases, with 6 bases left in between. Germline lookup yields CDR1 SGDLS and CDR2 YYNGEE. The CDR3 here is CASSVGDNQETQYF. Written as DNA, the CDR3 is TGTGCCAGCAGCGTAGGGGACAACCAAGAGACCCAGTACTTC.

J is TRBJ1-1 and V is TRBV2, with TRBD1 matching over 9 bases. The CDR3 has 13 amino acids. The germline CDR1 and CDR2 sequences are SNHLY and FYNNEI. The trim removed 5 bases at V and 3 bases at J, leaving 1 base unmatched. CDR3 nucleotide sequence: TGTGCCAGCAGTAGGGACAGGGACACTGAAGCTTTCTTT. Its protein is CASSRDRDTEAFF.

To note about this clone: This clone may be a read error of a much larger clone one base away. The identical CDR3 is also encoded by other nucleotide sequences in the sample. The gene calls are TRBV11-3 and TRBJ2-2; possible D gene TRBD1, 6 bases. The CDR3 runs to 13 residues. Germline V gives CDR1 SGHNT, CDR2 YENEEA. Trimming shortened V by 3 bases and J by 6 bases, and 8 bases separated the two germline ends. CDR3 in amino acids: CASSFEGAGELFF. CDR3 in DNA: TGTGCCAGCAGCTTCGAGGGGGCCGGGGAGCTGTTTTTT.

The genes are TRBV11-3 and TRBJ1-3; D is undetermined. This CDR3 has 13 residues. V lost 1 base, J lost 2 bases, and 3 bases lay in between. CDR1 and CDR2 (germline): SGHNT, YENEEA. CDR3 in DNA: TGTGCCAGCAGCTTAGGGCCTGGAAACACCATATATTTT. Translating gives CASSLGPGNTIYF.

This chain links TRBV19 with TRBJ2-3; 8 nucleotides line up with TRBD2. Germline assignment: CDR1 LNHDA and CDR2 SQIVND (reference sequence). The J segment lost 2 bases and the V segment lost 1 base, leaving 2 bases of the junction unmatched. The length of the CDR3 is 15 residues. The CDR3, as DNA: TGTGCCAGTAGTATAGGACTAGCGACCACAGATACGCAGTATTTT. This translates into CASSIGLATTDTQYF.